The rows below give T cell receptor beta chains drawn from one sample of a study of shared clonotypes between healthy human individuals. Profiling relied on immunoSEQ multiplex PCR, and the TCRdb table lists in-frame clones only, not all of them. Among under 2.5 million clones, less than 95% were seen once, and the ten largest hold about 0.41%. Sequenced sample: naive CD4+ T cells from PBMCs. These receptors all come from a man aged 18 to 35 in good health. Some clones in this sample may be carry-over from other donors' samples. Each CDR3 is given with its conserved first and last residue. Each record gives: D gene, V gene, clone size, J gene, CDR3 protein, CDR3 DNA. The D gene is left open where the match is weak. A clone size is listed for some rows: how often the clone was seen (once, few, many), or a class if it is expanded.

d_gene: NA
v_gene: TRBV4-1
abundance: NA
j_gene: TRBJ2-7
CDR3aa: CASSRGTSTSSYEQYF
CDR3nt: TGCGCCAGCAGCCGGGGGACTTCTACAAGCTCCTACGAGCAGTACTTC

d_gene: NA
v_gene: TRBV10-3
abundance: NA
j_gene: TRBJ1-5
CDR3aa: CAARDGPVGQPQHF
CDR3nt: TGTGCCGCCAGGGACGGACCGGTTGGGCAGCCCCAGCATTTT

d_gene: NA
v_gene: TRBV5-1
abundance: NA
j_gene: TRBJ2-1
CDR3aa: CASSLNPGNEQFF
CDR3nt: TGCGCCAGCAGCTTGAACCCGGGCAATGAGCAGTTCTTC

d_gene: TRBD1
v_gene: TRBV4-3
abundance: NA
j_gene: TRBJ1-6
CDR3aa: CASSHRQGEGSPLHF
CDR3nt: TGCGCCAGCAGCCACAGACAGGGTGAGGGTTCACCCCTCCACTTT

d_gene: NA
v_gene: TRBV7-9
abundance: once
j_gene: TRBJ2-7
CDR3aa: CASRGGSPYEQYF
CDR3nt: TGTGCCAGCAGGGGGGGCAGCCCCTACGAGCAGTACTTC

d_gene: NA
v_gene: TRBV5-1
abundance: NA
j_gene: TRBJ1-1
CDR3aa: CASSSRGTGNTEAFF
CDR3nt: TGCGCCAGCAGCTCTCGTGGGACGGGGAACACTGAAGCTTTCTTT

d_gene: TRBD1
v_gene: TRBV11-2
abundance: NA
j_gene: TRBJ2-2
CDR3aa: CASSTPQGSGELFF
CDR3nt: TGTGCCAGCAGCACTCCACAGGGGTCCGGGGAGCTGTTTTTT

d_gene: NA
v_gene: TRBV7-8
abundance: NA
j_gene: TRBJ2-1
CDR3aa: CASSEIEVRDEQFF
CDR3nt: TGTGCCAGCAGCGAGATTGAGGTACGGGATGAGCAGTTCTTC

d_gene: TRBD2
v_gene: TRBV5-1
abundance: NA
j_gene: TRBJ2-7
CDR3aa: CASSLGSSGYEQYF
CDR3nt: TGCGCCAGCAGCTTGGGGTCTAGCGGCTACGAGCAGTACTTC

d_gene: TRBD2
v_gene: TRBV5-4
abundance: NA
j_gene: TRBJ2-5
CDR3aa: CASSSRTSGGLETQYF
CDR3nt: TGTGCCAGCAGCTCGCGGACTAGCGGGGGTTTGGAGACCCAGTACTTC

d_gene: NA
v_gene: TRBV15
abundance: NA
j_gene: TRBJ1-3
CDR3aa: CATSRSYAGAGNTIYF
CDR3nt: TGTGCCACCAGCAGGTCCTACGCAGGTGCTGGAAACACCATATATTTT

d_gene: TRBD2
v_gene: TRBV11-3
abundance: NA
j_gene: TRBJ2-3
CDR3aa: CASSLGTSGILSTDTQYF
CDR3nt: TGTGCCAGCAGCTTGGGGACTAGCGGGATACTTAGCACAGATACGCAGTATTTT

d_gene: TRBD2
v_gene: TRBV7-8
abundance: NA
j_gene: TRBJ2-4
CDR3aa: CASSQVAGGDGNIQYF
CDR3nt: TGTGCCAGCAGCCAGGTGGCGGGGGGTGACGGAAACATTCAGTACTTC

d_gene: TRBD2
v_gene: TRBV5-1
abundance: NA
j_gene: TRBJ2-3
CDR3aa: CASYMTSGRSDTQYF
CDR3nt: TGCGCCAGTTACATGACTAGCGGGAGATCAGATACGCAGTATTTT

d_gene: NA
v_gene: TRBV15
abundance: once
j_gene: TRBJ2-6
CDR3aa: CATNPMGGAGRAGANVLTF
CDR3nt: TGTGCCACCAATCCCATGGGGGGGGCTGGTCGTGCTGGGGCCAACGTCCTGACTTTC

d_gene: NA
v_gene: TRBV1
abundance: NA
j_gene: TRBJ2-3
CDR3aa: CTSSQVSGKPTDTQYF
CDR3nt: TGCACCAGCAGCCAAGTTAGCGGGAAACCCACAGATACGCAGTATTTT

d_gene: NA
v_gene: TRBV30
abundance: once
j_gene: TRBJ2-3
CDR3aa: CAWTMSRQALGDTQYF
CDR3nt: TGTGCCTGGACCATGTCCCGGCAGGCGCTGGGGGATACGCAGTATTTT

d_gene: NA
v_gene: TRBV19
abundance: NA
j_gene: TRBJ2-3
CDR3aa: CASSMIRGTGWDTQYF
CDR3nt: TGTGCCAGTAGTATGATCCGGGGGACGGGATGGGATACGCAGTATTTT

d_gene: NA
v_gene: TRBV5-1
abundance: NA
j_gene: TRBJ2-3
CDR3aa: CASSRPESTDTQYF
CDR3nt: TGCGCCAGCAGTCGACCCGAGAGCACAGATACGCAGTATTTT

d_gene: TRBD2
v_gene: TRBV11-2
abundance: NA
j_gene: TRBJ2-7
CDR3aa: CASSRGDSLAGEQYF
CDR3nt: TGTGCCAGCAGCCGGGGGGATTCGCTCGCCGGCGAGCAGTACTTC

d_gene: NA
v_gene: TRBV19
abundance: NA
j_gene: TRBJ2-5
CDR3aa: CASSKRTAQETQYF
CDR3nt: TGTGCCAGTAGTAAGAGGACAGCCCAAGAGACCCAGTACTTC

d_gene: TRBD1
v_gene: TRBV5-1
abundance: NA
j_gene: TRBJ1-2
CDR3aa: CASSTGGANGYTF
CDR3nt: TGCGCCAGCTCGACAGGGGGCGCAAATGGCTACACCTTC

d_gene: TRBD1
v_gene: TRBV11-3
abundance: NA
j_gene: TRBJ2-3
CDR3aa: CASSFRTGVDTQYF
CDR3nt: TGTGCCAGCAGCTTCCGGACAGGGGTGGATACGCAGTATTTT

d_gene: TRBD1
v_gene: TRBV28
abundance: NA
j_gene: TRBJ2-2
CDR3aa: CASSLLPGQGDGELFF
CDR3nt: TGTGCCAGCAGTCTTCTCCCGGGACAGGGAGACGGGGAGCTGTTTTTT

d_gene: TRBD2
v_gene: TRBV2
abundance: NA
j_gene: TRBJ2-1
CDR3aa: CASSAKPPGTSGSYNEQFF
CDR3nt: TGTGCCAGCAGTGCTAAACCACCGGGGACTAGCGGGTCCTACAATGAGCAGTTCTTC

d_gene: NA
v_gene: TRBV9
abundance: NA
j_gene: TRBJ2-1
CDR3aa: CASRDVSSYNEQFF
CDR3nt: TGTGCCAGCAGGGACGTGAGCTCCTACAATGAGCAGTTCTTC

d_gene: NA
v_gene: TRBV7-2
abundance: once
j_gene: TRBJ1-2
CDR3aa: CASSTVPGSRYGYTF
CDR3nt: TGTGCCAGCAGCACCGTACCAGGGTCTCGATATGGCTACACCTTC

d_gene: NA
v_gene: TRBV9
abundance: NA
j_gene: TRBJ1-4
CDR3aa: CASSERTASNEKLFF
CDR3nt: TGTGCCAGCAGCGAGAGGACGGCTAGTAATGAAAAACTGTTTTTT

d_gene: NA
v_gene: TRBV9
abundance: once
j_gene: TRBJ1-4
CDR3aa: CASSVGPTNEKLFF
CDR3nt: TGTGCCAGCAGCGTCGGCCCAACTAATGAAAAACTGTTTTTT

d_gene: NA
v_gene: TRBV9
abundance: NA
j_gene: TRBJ2-2
CDR3aa: CASSVVTGELFF
CDR3nt: TGTGCCAGCAGCGTAGTAACCGGGGAGCTGTTTTTT

d_gene: NA
v_gene: TRBV5-1
abundance: NA
j_gene: TRBJ2-7
CDR3aa: CASSWGDGAYEQYF
CDR3nt: TGCGCCAGCAGCTGGGGGGACGGCGCCTACGAGCAGTACTTC

d_gene: TRBD2
v_gene: TRBV11-3
abundance: once
j_gene: TRBJ2-1
CDR3aa: CASSLGLAAKNEQFF
CDR3nt: TGTGCCAGCAGCTTAGGCCTAGCGGCAAAAAATGAGCAGTTCTTC

d_gene: TRBD1
v_gene: TRBV19
abundance: once
j_gene: TRBJ2-3
CDR3aa: CASRDRGIKDTQYF
CDR3nt: TGTGCCAGTAGGGACAGGGGCATCAAGGATACGCAGTATTTT

d_gene: TRBD2
v_gene: TRBV2
abundance: NA
j_gene: TRBJ2-7
CDR3aa: CASFPGGTTNSYEQYF
CDR3nt: TGTGCCAGCTTTCCCGGTGGGACTACGAATTCCTACGAGCAGTACTTC

d_gene: NA
v_gene: TRBV10-2
abundance: NA
j_gene: TRBJ1-5
CDR3aa: CASSEGGMVRSLNQPQHF
CDR3nt: TGCGCCAGCAGTGAAGGGGGTATGGTTCGGAGCCTGAATCAGCCCCAGCATTTT

d_gene: NA
v_gene: TRBV6-1
abundance: once
j_gene: TRBJ2-1
CDR3aa: CASNLYNEQFF
CDR3nt: TGTGCCAGCAATCTTTACAATGAGCAGTTCTTC

d_gene: NA
v_gene: TRBV4-1
abundance: once
j_gene: TRBJ2-2
CDR3aa: CASSQLDTGLFF
CDR3nt: TGCGCCAGCAGCCAACTAGACACGGGGCTGTTTTTT

d_gene: TRBD2
v_gene: TRBV14
abundance: NA
j_gene: TRBJ2-5
CDR3aa: CASSPRLAGGWRYF
CDR3nt: TGTGCCAGCAGCCCACGGCTAGCGGGGGGTTGGCGGTACTTC

d_gene: TRBD1
v_gene: TRBV6-1
abundance: NA
j_gene: TRBJ1-4
CDR3aa: CASSAGQGRGTNEKLFF
CDR3nt: TGTGCCAGCAGTGCTGGACAGGGGCGGGGAACTAATGAAAAACTGTTTTTT

d_gene: NA
v_gene: TRBV6-5
abundance: NA
j_gene: TRBJ2-5
CDR3aa: CASSAVAKETQYF
CDR3nt: TGTGCCAGCAGCGCGGTGGCTAAAGAGACCCAGTACTTC

d_gene: TRBD1
v_gene: TRBV4-2
abundance: once
j_gene: TRBJ2-1
CDR3aa: CASSSGQGYNEQFF
CDR3nt: TGTGCCAGCAGCTCGGGACAGGGGTACAATGAGCAGTTCTTC

d_gene: NA
v_gene: TRBV18
abundance: NA
j_gene: TRBJ2-1
CDR3aa: CASSPQQALRSNNEQFF
CDR3nt: TGTGCCAGCTCACCTCAACAAGCGCTACGATCTAACAATGAGCAGTTCTTC

d_gene: TRBD2
v_gene: TRBV27
abundance: NA
j_gene: TRBJ2-3
CDR3aa: CASSLTSGVLYTQYF
CDR3nt: TGTGCCAGCAGTTTAACTAGCGGGGTTTTATATACGCAGTATTTT

d_gene: NA
v_gene: TRBV28
abundance: NA
j_gene: TRBJ2-3
CDR3aa: CASSDRGVTDTQYF
CDR3nt: TGTGCCAGCAGCGATCGAGGGGTCACAGATACGCAGTATTTT

d_gene: NA
v_gene: TRBV11-1
abundance: once
j_gene: TRBJ1-3
CDR3aa: CASSQTVNSGNTIYF
CDR3nt: TGTGCCAGCAGCCAGACAGTAAACTCTGGAAACACCATATATTTT

d_gene: NA
v_gene: TRBV9
abundance: NA
j_gene: TRBJ2-7
CDR3aa: CASSPRQDSYEQYF
CDR3nt: TGTGCCAGCAGCCCGAGGCAAGATTCCTACGAGCAGTACTTC